This TCR beta chain was recorded in a study of cytomegalovirus exposure and HLA in healthy donors. Study in general: Caucasian-associated ancestry cluster membership applied to under 85% of about 370 genotyped donors. Study conclusions and caveats: There were some public TCRs occurring in many donors, but most TCR sequences were rare.

Amplification used 60 Vbeta primers and 13 Jbeta primers. Some clones are missing from TCRdb's copy, which holds only in-frame ones; the method was immunoSEQ multiplex PCR. The table includes 75,000 to 80,000 clones, around 82% detected once. This clone was seen a few times. Its antigen is not known. The clonotype comes from a male donor in good health and CMV-seronegative. The sequenced material came from PBMCs.

In DNA form, the CDR3 reads TGTGCCAGTAGTATAGGTGGGAGGTCGACCCAGTACTTC. Amino acids: CASSIGGRSTQYF. The chain uses TRBV19 and TRBJ2-5; the D gene is possibly TRBD2 (6 bases). Germline CDR1 reads LNHDA; CDR2 reads SQIVND (reference sequence). V lost 1 base and J 7 bases, leaving 10 bases between the germline ends. The CDR3 runs 13 residues.